The next 2 T cell receptor beta chains were all read from a single sample in a study of early T cells in non-severe SARS-CoV-2 infection. Using its own MiXCR run on the 5' RACE reads, TCRdb lists one record per CDR3 protein. The sample records 50,000 or so distinct CDR3 sequences, 12% being singletons. Sample: whole blood. These receptors were obtained from an adult who was a healthcare worker with PCR-confirmed SARS-CoV-2 infection or an uninfected control (not recorded which).

This clonotype has just a few counts. This chain links TRBV4-1 with TRBJ1-1; D not certain. The germline CDR1 and CDR2 sequences are MGHRA and YSYEKL. Between the trimmed V and J ends, which lost 1 base and 0 bases, there was a span of 6 bases. CDR3 length: 14 amino acids. This CDR3 is CASSQGSLNTEAFF. The CDR3 DNA reads as TGCGCCAGCAGCCAAGGTAGCCTGAACACTGAAGCTTTCTTT.

This clonotype has ten or more counts. This chain links TRBV29-1 with TRBJ1-2; no clear D. CDR3 length: 10 amino acids. Germline V gene lookup returns CDR1 SQVTM and CDR2 ANQGSEA. V shed 7 bases and J shed 5 bases, with 8 bases lying between them. CDR3: CSDSKYGYTF. The DNA for the CDR3 is TGCAGCGACAGCAAATATGGCTACACCTTC.